The sequence of this T cell receptor beta chain was determined in a study of blood T cell repertoires in COVID-19. Whole-study context: There were acute and convalescent COVID-19 samples, and they came from the United States, Italy and Spain. PBMCs, B-cell-depleted T cells, or T cells provided the cDNA or gDNA that made up the material.

V was cut by 0 bases and J by 10 bases, with 6 bases left in between. CDR1 and CDR2 (germline): ENHRY, SYGVKD. CDR3 length: 11 amino acids. As originally analysed: Scientists estimated how many nucleated cells there were by amplifying reference gene primers. The data were produced by immunoSEQ multiplex PCR, yet TCRdb's version contains in-frame clones alone and is incomplete. Clonal size and the V and J genes are those of that table, whereas D and trimming came from the DNA. The data show 25,000 to 35,000 clones, 75% to 85% seen once. Sequenced: peripheral blood. The V call is TRBV10-3, the J call TRBJ1-1; D remains ambiguous. The clonotype originates from a man between 65 and 79 years old with active COVID-19. CDR3 protein: CAISESAVAFF. The DNA for the CDR3 is TGTGCCATCAGTGAGTCGGCTGTAGCTTTCTTT.